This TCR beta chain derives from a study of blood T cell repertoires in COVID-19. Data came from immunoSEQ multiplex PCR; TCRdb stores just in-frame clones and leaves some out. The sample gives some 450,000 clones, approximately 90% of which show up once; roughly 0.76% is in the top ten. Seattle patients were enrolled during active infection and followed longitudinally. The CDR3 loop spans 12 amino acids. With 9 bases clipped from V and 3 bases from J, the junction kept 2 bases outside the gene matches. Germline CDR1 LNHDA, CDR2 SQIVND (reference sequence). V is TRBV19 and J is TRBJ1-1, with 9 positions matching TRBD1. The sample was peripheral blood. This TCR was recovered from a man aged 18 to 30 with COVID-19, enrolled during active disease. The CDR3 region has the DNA TGTGCCAGCAGGACAGGGGACACTGAAGCTTTCTTT. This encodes CASRTGDTEAFF.